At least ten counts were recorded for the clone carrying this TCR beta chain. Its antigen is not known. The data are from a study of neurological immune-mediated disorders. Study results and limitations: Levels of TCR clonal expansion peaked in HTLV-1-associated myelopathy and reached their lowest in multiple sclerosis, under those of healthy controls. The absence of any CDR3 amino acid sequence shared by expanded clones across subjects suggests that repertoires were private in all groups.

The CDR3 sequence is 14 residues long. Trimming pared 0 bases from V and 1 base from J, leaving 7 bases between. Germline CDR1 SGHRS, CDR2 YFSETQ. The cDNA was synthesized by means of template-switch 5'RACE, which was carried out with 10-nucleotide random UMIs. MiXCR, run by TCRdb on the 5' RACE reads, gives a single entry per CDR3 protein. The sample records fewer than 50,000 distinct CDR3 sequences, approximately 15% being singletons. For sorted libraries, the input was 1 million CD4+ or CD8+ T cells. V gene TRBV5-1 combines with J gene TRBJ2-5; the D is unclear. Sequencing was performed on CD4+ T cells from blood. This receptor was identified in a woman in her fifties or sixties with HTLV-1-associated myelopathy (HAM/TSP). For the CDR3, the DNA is TGCGCCAGCAGCTTGGAGGGCGGCCAAGAGACCCAGTACTTC. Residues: CASSLEGGQETQYF. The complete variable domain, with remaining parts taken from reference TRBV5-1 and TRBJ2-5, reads KAGVTQTPRYLIKTRGQQVTLSCSPISGHRSVSWYQQTPGQGLQFLFEYFSETQRNKGNFPGRFSGRQFSNSRSEMNVSTLELGDSALYLCASSLEGGQETQYFGPGTRLLVL.